The 11 T cell receptor beta chains below were found in one sample sequenced in a study of neurological immune-mediated disorders. A single record per CDR3 protein comes from TCRdb applying MiXCR to the 5' RACE reads. Here the sample spans approximately 86,000 distinct CDR3 sequences, 2.5% to 3% being singletons. The sample taken for sequencing was PBMCs. These receptors were taken from a woman between 25 and 40 years old with multiple sclerosis.

This clonotype was found many times. The V gene is TRBV5-1, the J gene TRBJ2-3, with D possibly called TRBD1 or TRBD2 (6 bases each). The length of the CDR3 is 14 residues. The V end was cut by 5 bases, the J end by 1 base, with 11 bases between. Germline CDR1 is SGHRS and CDR2 is YFSETQ. CDR3 loop: CASRTGTGTDTQYF. The CDR3 DNA is TGCGCCAGCAGAACAGGGACTGGCACAGATACGCAGTATTTT.

This clonotype was recorded at least ten times. The chain recombines TRBV4-3 with TRBJ1-3; TRBD1 matches at 8 bases. The CDR3 totals 17 residues. V was pared by 0 bases and J by 3 bases, with 7 bases of the junction left unmatched. Germline CDR1 LGHNA, CDR2 YSLEER. The CDR3, as DNA: TGCGCCAGCAGCCAAGAATACTCCAGGGGGCTTGGAAACACCATATATTTT. Translated: CASSQEYSRGLGNTIYF.

This clonotype has a count of ten or more. The chain is built from TRBV25-1 and TRBJ2-7; D perhaps matches TRBD2 (6 bases). From germline, CDR1 is MGHDK and CDR2 SYGVNS. The CDR3 loop spans 16 amino acids. Trimming cost V 4 bases and J 4 bases, with 20 bases left between them. The CDR3 loop is CASSGATTREQYEQYF. The CDR3 nucleotides read TGTGCCAGCAGTGGGGCCACTACCCGGGAGCAGTACGAGCAGTACTTC.

This clonotype was counted at least ten times. The chain carries TRBV7-8 and TRBJ1-5; no clear D. The germline gives CDR1 SGHVS, CDR2 FQNEAQ. The CDR3 runs to 17 residues. Trimming stripped 5 bases from V and 3 bases from J, with 20 bases between. DNA of the CDR3: TGTGCCAGCAGCCTAGGGATGGGTAGGCTGGCCAATCAGCCCCAGCATTTT. Translation gives CASSLGMGRLANQPQHF.

This clonotype was observed at least ten times. The chain joins TRBV6-2 or TRBV6-3 to TRBJ2-7; unclear D gene. Trimming stripped 8 bases from V and 5 bases from J, with 13 bases between. The CDR3 is made up of 12 amino acids. The germline V gene has CDR1 MNHEY and CDR2 SVGEGT. The chain's CDR3 is CASSPSFHEQYF. The CDR3, as DNA: TGTGCCAGCTCCCCTTCGTTCCACGAGCAGTACTTC.

In its sample, this clonotype was seen many times. This chain uses TRBV5-1 with TRBJ1-3, with D tentatively TRBD1 (5 bases). Trimming removed 3 bases at V and 2 bases at J, with 15 bases between. This CDR3 contains 16 residues. The V gene's germline CDR1 is SGHRS and CDR2 YFSETQ. In nucleotides, the CDR3 is TGCGCCAGCAGCTCAGAACAGGTATCGGCTGGAAACACCATATATTTT. Translating gives CASSSEQVSAGNTIYF.

This clonotype was recorded many times. The chain couples TRBV7-2 to TRBJ2-5; D is unresolved. The germline CDR1 and CDR2 sequences are SGHTA and FQGNSA. The CDR3 sequence is 14 residues long. V was cut by 4 bases and J by 2 bases, with 11 bases left in between. CDR3 sequence (DNA): TGTGCCAGCAGCTCCCGACAAACACAAGAGACCCAGTACTTC. This translates into CASSSRQTQETQYF.

Many counts were recorded for this clonotype. The rearrangement links TRBV7-9 to TRBJ2-7; 14 nucleotides line up with TRBD2. Per germline, CDR1 SEHNR and CDR2 FQNEAQ (reference sequence). The CDR3 covers 17 residues. With 2 bases clipped from V and 7 bases from J, the junction kept 10 bases outside the gene matches. CDR3 nucleotide sequence: TGTGCCAGCAGCTTAAGCGGGACTAGCGGGAGTCCACGGGAGCAGTACTTC. It is translated as CASSLSGTSGSPREQYF.

This clonotype was seen at least ten times. V and J are TRBV4-3 and TRBJ1-1; D may be TRBD1 (5 bases). Per germline, CDR1 LGHNA and CDR2 YSLEER. Between the trimmed V and J ends, which lost 4 bases and 6 bases, there was a span of 24 bases. This CDR3 has 17 amino acids. CDR3 in amino acids: CASSLAPPGDGDSEAFF. The CDR3 DNA sequence: TGCGCCAGCAGCCTCGCACCCCCCGGGGACGGAGATTCTGAAGCTTTCTTT.

This clonotype was seen ten or more times. The gene calls are TRBV2 and TRBJ2-1, with 14 bases aligning to TRBD2. The CDR3 has 16 residues. Germline assignment: CDR1 SNHLY and CDR2 FYNNEI. The V and J ends lost 6 bases and 4 bases, in that order; junction bases with no gene match: 5. The CDR3 is CASRGLAGETYNEQFF. The CDR3 DNA is TGTGCCAGCAGGGGACTAGCGGGAGAGACGTACAATGAGCAGTTCTTC. The whole variable domain, remainder taken from reference TRBV2 and TRBJ2-1, is EPEVTQTPSHQVTQMGQEVILRCVPISNHLYFYWYRQILGQKVEFLVSFYNNEISEKSEIFDDQFSVERPDGSNFTLKIRSTKLEDSAMYFCASRGLAGETYNEQFFGPGTRLTVL.

This clonotype appeared many times. The chain combines TRBV20-1 with TRBJ2-2; D perhaps matches TRBD1 (5 bases). This CDR3 has 16 amino acids. Deletions cut 6 bases from V and 2 bases from J, with 19 bases between. CDR1 DFQATT and CDR2 SNEGSKA come from the germline V gene (reference sequence). CDR3 DNA: TGCAGTGCCAGGAATAGGGGATCCCCCAACACCGGGGAGCTGTTTTTT. Its translation is CSARNRGSPNTGELFF.